The 16 T cell receptor beta chains given below trace back to one sample, sequenced in a study of T cells in tuberculosis (dated by TCRdb to between 2017 and 2018). The library relied on the immunoSEQ multiplex PCR assay. Imported from immuneACCESS, the table was reduced by TCRdb to in-frame sequences with V and J called. These copies leave out some clones; in studies compared against another copy, an unresolved V gene accounts for under half, and the cause of the remainder is not known. The sample table records some 60,000 clones; under 90% of these occur just once. Of the sample, around 13% is held by the ten largest clones. Thawed, overnight-rested PBMC were stained with GMM-loaded CD1B tetramer, a Live/Dead dye and anti-CD3, then sorted on a FACS Aria II. CD1B tetramers were loaded with C32 glucose monomycolate purified from Rhodococcus equi. Sequencing was performed on CD1b-GMM tetramer-negative cells sorted from PBMCs. The cell subset or site label of this sample denotes: T cells not binding CD1B-GMM tetramer, sorted from same donor. The receptors were gathered from an adult woman with latent tuberculosis.

The chain uses TRBV10-3 and TRBJ2-7, with TRBD1 matching 9 bases. CDR1 is ENHRY and CDR2 is SYGVKD in the germline V gene. After removal of 6 bases from V and 4 bases from J, the junction contained 4 bases not matched to a gene. The CDR3 is made up of 13 amino acids. The CDR3 DNA reads as TGTGCCATCAGCCCGGGACAGGGATACGAGCAGTACTTC. Its protein product is CAISPGQGYEQYF.

V is TRBV4-2 and J is TRBJ2-5; 9 nucleotides line up with TRBD1. The CDR3 has 17 amino acids. Germline lookup yields CDR1 LGHNA and CDR2 YNFKEQ. V lost 0 bases to trimming and J lost 3 bases; unmatched junction nucleotides: 8. The CDR3, as DNA: TGTGCCAGCAGCCAAGACCGGACAGGGGAGGGTAAAGAGACCCAGTACTTC. Protein product: CASSQDRTGEGKETQYF.

V is TRBV7-2 and J is TRBJ2-1, with 8 positions matching TRBD2. The CDR3 sequence is 15 residues long. In germline, CDR1 is SGHTA, CDR2 FQGNSA. The J segment lost 6 bases and the V segment lost 8 bases, leaving 12 bases of the junction unmatched. The CDR3 region is CASPLGGGRGNEQFF. The CDR3 nucleotides are TGTGCCAGCCCACTCGGGGGGGGCCGTGGCAATGAGCAGTTCTTC.

The V call is TRBV11-3, the J call TRBJ2-1; D not certain. There are 11 residues in the CDR3. Germline V lookup: CDR1 SGHNT, CDR2 YENEEA. Trimming stripped 4 bases from V and 8 bases from J, with 6 bases between. The CDR3 loop is CASSSDYEQFF. In DNA form, the CDR3 reads TGTGCCAGCAGCTCTGACTATGAGCAGTTCTTC.

The V gene is TRBV6-6, the J gene TRBJ2-3; TRBD2 aligns across 7 bases. Germline V gene data show CDR1 as MNHNY and CDR2 as SVGAGI (reference sequence). The CDR3 contains 15 residues. J was trimmed by 1 base and V by 3 bases; bases with no gene match: 4. This CDR3 is CASSYGGSGTDTQYF. The CDR3 nucleotides are TGTGCCAGCAGTTATGGCGGGAGTGGCACAGATACGCAGTATTTT.

This clone was seen a few times. The DNA for the CDR3 is TGTGCCAGCAGCGTAGAAAACAGGGGTCCCAACGAGCAGTACTTC. Its protein product is CASSVENRGPNEQYF. The gene calls are TRBV9 and TRBJ2-7, with TRBD1 matching 7 bases. The CDR3 is 15 residues long. The V segment lost 0 bases and the J segment 5 bases; nucleotides outside the gene matches: 8. Germline V gene data show CDR1 as SGDLS and CDR2 as YYNGEE.

This clone has only one observation. The chain employs TRBV5-4 and TRBJ1-1, with D maybe TRBD1 (6 bases). Germline CDR1 SGHNT, CDR2 YYREEE (reference sequence). The CDR3 is made up of 14 amino acids. Deletions cut 1 base from V and 5 bases from J, with 12 bases between. The CDR3 nucleotides read TGTGCCAGCAGCTTGAGGGGGAGGGGAACTGAAGCTTTCTTT. It is translated as CASSLRGRGTEAFF.

This clone is a singleton in its sample. The sample carries other DNA sequences with the same CDR3. CDR3 nucleotide sequence: TGTGCCAGCTCACGAAGCAGGGATACCGGGGAGCTGTTTTTT. Its protein product is CASSRSRDTGELFF. The rearrangement joins TRBV18 to TRBJ2-2, with D perhaps TRBD1 (5 bases). CDR1 and CDR2 from the germline V gene are KGHSH and LQKENI. V lost 4 bases and J lost 5, with 11 bases in between. This CDR3 region has 14 residues.

The rearrangement joins TRBV11-3 to TRBJ1-2, with TRBD1 as a possible D gene (6 bases). Germline loops: CDR1 SGHNT, CDR2 YENEEA. This CDR3 is 11 amino acids long. V lost 5 bases and J lost 6, with 7 bases in between. As DNA, the CDR3 is TGTGCCAGCAGCGCAGGGGATGGCTACACCTTC. Its protein product is CASSAGDGYTF.

This clone was observed a single time. This chain connects TRBV9 to TRBJ1-5; D is ambiguous. The CDR3 totals 15 residues. Germline CDR1 and CDR2: SGDLS and YYNGEE. Trimming shortened V by 0 bases and J by 7 bases, and 14 bases separated the two germline ends. The CDR3 DNA sequence: TGTGCCAGCAGCGTAGGGGCTACTGGGTCCCAGCCCCAGCATTTT. Translation gives CASSVGATGSQPQHF. Combining the CDR3 with reference TRBV9 and TRBJ1-5 gives the whole variable domain DSGVTQTPKHLITATGQRVTLRCSPRSGDLSVYWYQQSLDQGLQFLIQYYNGEERAKGNILERFSAQQFPDLHSELNLSSLELGDSALYFCASSVGATGSQPQHFGDGTRLSIL.

This clone was detected once. The CDR3 sequence is CATGRGQTYQETQYF. CDR3 bases: TGTGCCACCGGACGGGGACAGACGTACCAAGAGACCCAGTACTTC. The chain recombines TRBV6-6 with TRBJ2-5, with 7 bases fitting TRBD1. Germline CDR1 reads MNHNY; CDR2 reads SVGAGI (reference sequence). Trimming at V came to 10 bases and at J to 0 bases, leaving 11 bases not matched to a gene. This CDR3 has 15 residues.

V is TRBV27 and J is TRBJ2-1, with 7 bases matching TRBD1. V trimming: 3 bases; J trimming: 5 bases; junction bases outside the gene matches: 7. CDR1 MNHEY and CDR2 SMNVEV come from the germline V gene (reference sequence). CDR3 length equals 15 residues. Here the CDR3 DNA reads TGTGCCAGCAGTTTGCCGGGACAGCTCGACAATGAGCAGTTCTTC. Translating gives CASSLPGQLDNEQFF.

In DNA form, the CDR3 reads TGTGCCACCAGCCCCGGACTAGCGGGAGCAGAGCAGTACTTC. As protein: CATSPGLAGAEQYF. This chain connects TRBV15 to TRBJ2-7, with 13 bases fitting TRBD2. There are 14 residues in the CDR3. Germline values: CDR1 LNHNV, CDR2 YYDKDF (reference sequence). After removal of 5 bases from V and 7 bases from J, the junction contained 5 bases not matched to a gene.

Here the CDR3 reads CASSQGGQSSYGYTF. The CDR3, as DNA: TGTGCCAGCAGCCAAGGAGGACAGTCTTCCTATGGCTACACCTTC. This chain connects TRBV4-2 to TRBJ1-2; possibly TRBD1 for D (6 bases). Germline V gene sequence: CDR1 LGHNA, CDR2 YNFKEQ. The CDR3 sequence is 15 residues long. V lost 1 base to trimming and J lost 4 bases, with 13 bases between them.

This chain links TRBV27 with TRBJ2-3; a possible D gene is TRBD1 (7 bases). Germline lookup yields CDR1 MNHEY and CDR2 SMNVEV (reference sequence). The CDR3 has 16 amino acids. V was trimmed by 2 bases and J by 0 bases, leaving 12 bases between them. The CDR3 bases are TGTGCCAGCAGTTTAGGGGGGACAGCTAGCACAGATACGCAGTATTTT. Translating gives CASSLGGTASTDTQYF.

The chain joins TRBV5-6 to TRBJ2-6; 7 bases align to TRBD1. J was trimmed by 2 bases and V by 0 bases; bases with no gene match: 2. Germline V gives CDR1 SGHDT, CDR2 YYEEEE. The CDR3 totals 16 residues. In DNA, the CDR3 is TGTGCCAGCAGCTTGGGGACAGGTACTGGGGCCAACGTCCTGACTTTC. Encoded protein: CASSLGTGTGANVLTF.